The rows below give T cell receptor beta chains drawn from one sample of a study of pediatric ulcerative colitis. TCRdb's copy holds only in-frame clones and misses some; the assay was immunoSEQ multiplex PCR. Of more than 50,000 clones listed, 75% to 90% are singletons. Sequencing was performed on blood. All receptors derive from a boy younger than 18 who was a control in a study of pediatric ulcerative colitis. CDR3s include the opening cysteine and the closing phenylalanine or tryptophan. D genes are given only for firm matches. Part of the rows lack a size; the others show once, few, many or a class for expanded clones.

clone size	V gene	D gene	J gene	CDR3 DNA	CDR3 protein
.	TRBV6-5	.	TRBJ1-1	TGTGCCAGCAGTCGAACTTCGAGGACTGAAGCTTTCTTT	CASSRTSRTEAFF
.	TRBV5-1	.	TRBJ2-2	TGCGCCAGCAGCTTGGTATTATCGAACACCGGGGAGCTGTTTTTT	CASSLVLSNTGELFF
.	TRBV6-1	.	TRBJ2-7	TGTGCCAGCAGTGAACAGGGGTCCCTCGCGTACGAGCAGTACTTC	CASSEQGSLAYEQYF
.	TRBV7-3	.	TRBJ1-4	TGTGCCAGCAGCTTAGGGGTAAATGAAAAACTGTTTTTT	CASSLGVNEKLFF
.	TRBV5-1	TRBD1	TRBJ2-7	TGCGCCAGCAGCTTTGGGACAGGGACCTACGAGCAGTACTTC	CASSFGTGTYEQYF
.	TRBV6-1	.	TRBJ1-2	TGTGCCAGCAGAGTAGGTCAGGGGAACTATGGCTACACCTTC	CASRVGQGNYGYTF
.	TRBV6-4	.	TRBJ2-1	TGTGCCAGCAGCCAAACAGCGTTCGATGAGCAGTTCTTC	CASSQTAFDEQFF
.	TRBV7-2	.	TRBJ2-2	TGTGCCAGCAGCAGCTTGGTAGCGTCGGACACCGGGGAGCTGTTTTTT	CASSSLVASDTGELFF
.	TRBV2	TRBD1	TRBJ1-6	TGTGCCAGCAGTTTGGACAGGGCGGATTCACCCCTCCACTTT	CASSLDRADSPLHF
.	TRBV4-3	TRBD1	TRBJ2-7	TGCGCCAGCAGCCAAGTCGAGGGACAGGCCTACGAGCAGTACTTC	CASSQVEGQAYEQYF
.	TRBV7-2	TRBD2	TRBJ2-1	TGTGCCAGCAGCTTAGATCTAGCGGAGGGCTACAATGAGCAGTTCTTC	CASSLDLAEGYNEQFF
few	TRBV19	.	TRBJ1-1	TGTGCCAGTACTTCCCCCGTGGCGGCTTTCTTT	CASTSPVAAFF
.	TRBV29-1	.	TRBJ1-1	TGCAGCGCAGTTGGGGGGCTCTTGGCTTTCTTT	CSAVGGLLAFF
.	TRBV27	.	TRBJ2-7	TGTGCCAGCAGTTTATCGGTTCCCTGGGGCCCCTACGAGCAGTACTTC	CASSLSVPWGPYEQYF
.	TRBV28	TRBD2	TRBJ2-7	TGTGCCAGCAGACAAAGCGGGACCACCTACGAGCAGTACTTC	CASRQSGTTYEQYF
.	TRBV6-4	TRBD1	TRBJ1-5	TGTGCCAGAGGGACAACCAGGGGGCCTGGCAATCAGCCCCAGCATTTT	CARGTTRGPGNQPQHF
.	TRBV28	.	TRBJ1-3	TGTGCCAGCACCCCAGCACGGTACTCTGGAAACACCATATATTTT	CASTPARYSGNTIYF
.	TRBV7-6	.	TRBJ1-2	TGTGCCAGCAGCCAAGGGCAGGGCTATGGCTACACCTTC	CASSQGQGYGYTF
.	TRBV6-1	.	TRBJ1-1	TGTGCCAGCAGTCCGTCCACTGAAGCTTTCTTT	CASSPSTEAFF
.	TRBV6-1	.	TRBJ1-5	TGTGCCAGCAGTGAAAAGGAACAGGCGGTGGAGCAGCCCCAGCATTTT	CASSEKEQAVEQPQHF
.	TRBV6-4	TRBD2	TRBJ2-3	TGTGCCAGCAGTGACTCGGGAATAGCGGGGGACACAGATACGCAGTATTTT	CASSDSGIAGDTDTQYF
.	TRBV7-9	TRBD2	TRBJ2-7	TGTGCCAGCAGCTTAGGAGATCTAGCGGGAGCCCCTGCCTACGAGCAGTACTTC	CASSLGDLAGAPAYEQYF
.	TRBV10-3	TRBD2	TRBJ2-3	TGTGCCATCAGTGGGAGACTCACGGGGGGGTCAGATACGCAGTATTTT	CAISGRLTGGSDTQYF
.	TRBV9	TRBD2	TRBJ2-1	TGTGCCAGCAGCGTAGCCCGCGGAGCGGGAGGGAATGAGCAGTTCTTC	CASSVARGAGGNEQFF
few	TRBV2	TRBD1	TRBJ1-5	TGTGCCAGCAGTGACGCCGGGACAGGGCCCCAGCCCCAGCATTTT	CASSDAGTGPQPQHF
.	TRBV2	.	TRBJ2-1	TGTGCCAGTGCGGGGACAGATCGTGCCTACAATGAGCAGTTCTTC	CASAGTDRAYNEQFF
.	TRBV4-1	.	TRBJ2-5	TGCGCCAGCAGCCAAGCGGGGGCCACGGAGACCCAGTACTTC	CASSQAGATETQYF
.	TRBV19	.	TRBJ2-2	TGTGCCAGTAGTACCCAGCAGAACACCGGGGAGCTGTTTTTT	CASSTQQNTGELFF
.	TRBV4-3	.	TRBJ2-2	TGCGCCAGCAGCCAAGATTTAGCGCGGGCCGGGGAGCTGTTTTTT	CASSQDLARAGELFF
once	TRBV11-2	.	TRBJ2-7	TGTGCCAGCAGCCAGGTCTATTACCGATCCTACGAGCAGTACTTC	CASSQVYYRSYEQYF
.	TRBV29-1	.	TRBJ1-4	TGCAGCGTTGGCGGCGGGGCCTTTAATGAAAAACTGTTTTTT	CSVGGGAFNEKLFF
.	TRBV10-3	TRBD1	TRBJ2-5	TGTGCCATCAGTGAAAGGCAGGGGGCCGGGGAGACCCAGTACTTC	CAISERQGAGETQYF
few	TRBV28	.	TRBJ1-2	TGTGCCAGCGCGGGGAATAATGGCTACACCTTC	CASAGNNGYTF
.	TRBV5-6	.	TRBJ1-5	TGTGCCAGCAGCTTCTGGGGGCTTCATCAGCCCCAGCATTTT	CASSFWGLHQPQHF
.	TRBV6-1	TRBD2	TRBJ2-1	TGTGCCAGCAGTGAAGAAACTAGCGGGAGCAATGAGCAGTTCTTC	CASSEETSGSNEQFF
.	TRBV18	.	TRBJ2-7	TGTGCCAGCTCACCACCATCTGGCTCCTACGAGCAGTACTTC	CASSPPSGSYEQYF
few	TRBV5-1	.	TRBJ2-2	TGCGCCAGCAGCTTGGTGCAGGCCGGGGAGCTGTTTTTT	CASSLVQAGELFF
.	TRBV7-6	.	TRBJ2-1	TGTGCCAGCAGCTCCTTTCCTCGTTTCTCCTACAATGAGCAGTTCTTC	CASSSFPRFSYNEQFF
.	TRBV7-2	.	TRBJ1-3	TGTGCCAGCAGCCACGCCCCGGCTGGAGGCTCTGGAAACACCATATATTTT	CASSHAPAGGSGNTIYF
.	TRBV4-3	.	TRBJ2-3	TGCGCCAGCAGCCAAGATGGATTAGAAAGCACAGATACGCAGTATTTT	CASSQDGLESTDTQYF
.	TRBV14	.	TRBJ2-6	TGTGCCAGCACCGGATTTTTCTCTGGGGCCAACGTCCTGACTTTC	CASTGFFSGANVLTF
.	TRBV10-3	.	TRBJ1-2	TGTGCCATCACCTTCGACGGAAACTATGGCTACACCTTC	CAITFDGNYGYTF
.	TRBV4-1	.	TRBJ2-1	TGCGCCAGCAGCCAAGAGAGGGTAAATGAGCAGTTCTTC	CASSQERVNEQFF
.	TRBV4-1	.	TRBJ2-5	TGCGCCAGCAGCCAAGGGGGTCCGGTGGGGAACCAAGAGACCCAGTACTTC	CASSQGGPVGNQETQYF
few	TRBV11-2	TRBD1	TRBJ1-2	TGTGCCAGCAGCTCTCTCCGACAGGGGGAAAACTATGGCTACACCTTC	CASSSLRQGENYGYTF
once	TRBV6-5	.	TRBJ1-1	TGTGCCAGCAGTTACTCGTCGAACACTGAAGCTTTCTTT	CASSYSSNTEAFF
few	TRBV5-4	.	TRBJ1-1	TGTGCCAGCAGCTTAGAGTTGAACACTGAAGCTTTCTTT	CASSLELNTEAFF
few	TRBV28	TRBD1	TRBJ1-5	TGTGCCAGCAGTTCCGGACAGGGGGACAATCAGCCCCAGCATTTT	CASSSGQGDNQPQHF
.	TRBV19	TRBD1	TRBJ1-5	TGTGCCAGTAGTCCCCACTGGGTTTTACAGGGGAAGGGTCAGCCCCAGCATTTT	CASSPHWVLQGKGQPQHF
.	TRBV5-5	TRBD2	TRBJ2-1	TGTGCCAGCAGCTTGGGCCCTTTATTGACTAGCGGATCCGCAAATGAGCAGTTCTTC	CASSLGPLLTSGSANEQFF
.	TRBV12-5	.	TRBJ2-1	TGTGCTAGTGGTTTTCGTCCGGGCTCTGCCTACAATGAGCAGTTCTTC	CASGFRPGSAYNEQFF
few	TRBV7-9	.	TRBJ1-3	TGTGCCAGCAGACCAGACCGGACAGAAGGAAACACCATATATTTT	CASRPDRTEGNTIYF
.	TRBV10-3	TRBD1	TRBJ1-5	TGTGCCTCAGGACAGGGAAGCAATCAGCCCCAGCATTTT	CASGQGSNQPQHF
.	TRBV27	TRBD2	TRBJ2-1	TGTGCCAGCAGTTACGGACTAGTCGGGGACAATGAGCAGTTCTTC	CASSYGLVGDNEQFF